The 30 T cell receptor beta chains below were found in one sample sequenced in a study of T cell repertoires in cytomegalovirus infection. MiXCR, run by TCRdb on the reads, gives a single entry per CDR3 protein. The sample shows 650,000 to 900,000 distinct CDR3 sequences, 29% of them seen only once. The antigens for these receptors are not known. The specimen was cultured CD8+ T cells from PBMCs, collected from culture after CMV antigen stimulation. The receptor source for this set is a human donor in good health (CMV status not recorded). Some clones in this sample may be carry-over from other donors' samples.

Points on this clonotype: Since a much larger clone is just one base distant, this may be a read error. V is TRBV6-2 or TRBV6-3 and J is TRBJ2-1; D may be TRBD2 (5 bases). The V gene lost 0 bases and the J gene lost 13 bases, with 10 bases spanning the gap. Germline V gene sequence: CDR1 MNHEY, CDR2 SVGEGT. The CDR3 is 12 residues long. The CDR3 DNA reads as TGTGCCAGCAGTTACTCCGGAGGTGATCAGTTCTTC. Its translation is CASSYSGGDQFF.

V and J are TRBV2 and TRBJ1-2, with unresolved D. V was shortened by 3 bases and J by 7 bases, with 15 bases between the two germline ends. CDR1 is SNHLY, CDR2 FYNNEI, per germline. This CDR3 is 14 amino acids long. In nucleotides, the CDR3 is TGTGCCAGCAGTGATCGCCCGCTACTATTTGGCTACACCTTC. Protein: CASSDRPLLFGYTF.

This clonotype appeared a few times. The chain employs TRBV6-2 or TRBV6-3 and TRBJ2-7, with D unclear. V was clipped by 8 bases and J by 0 bases, with 14 bases between them. The CDR3 has 14 amino acids. From germline, CDR1 is MNHEY and CDR2 SVGEGT. The CDR3 protein is CASSRLVSSYEQYV. CDR3 DNA sequence: TGTGCCAGCTCTCGCCTAGTAAGCTCCTACGAGCAGTACGTC.

This clonotype showed up just a few times. This sequence joins TRBV7-9 and TRBJ2-2, with 9 positions matching TRBD2. J gave up 5 bases and V 4 bases, and 5 bases lay outside the gene matches. CDR1 SEHNR and CDR2 FQNEAQ come from the germline V gene (reference sequence). CDR3 length: 15 amino acids. The CDR3 loop is CASSSGLAWTGELFF. In nucleotides, the CDR3 is TGTGCCAGCAGCTCGGGACTAGCATGGACCGGGGAGCTGTTTTTT.

The V gene is TRBV29-1, the J gene TRBJ2-1; the D is unclear. V was shortened by 4 bases and J by 5 bases, with 6 bases between the two germline ends. This CDR3 contains 11 residues. Looked up from germline, CDR1 is SQVTM and CDR2 is ANQGSEA. The chain's CDR3 is CSVGADNEQFF. The CDR3 DNA is TGCAGCGTTGGTGCCGACAATGAGCAGTTCTTC.

The V call is TRBV5-1, the J call TRBJ1-2; D gene unclear. Trimming left V 3 bases short and J 8 bases short, with 8 bases between. This CDR3 is 11 amino acids long. The V gene's germline CDR1 is SGHRS and CDR2 YFSETQ. The CDR3 here is CASSWAGGYTF. The CDR3 DNA reads TGCGCCAGCAGCTGGGCGGGCGGCTACACCTTC. Variable domain in full (rest from reference TRBV5-1 and TRBJ1-2): KAGVTQTPRYLIKTRGQQVTLSCSPISGHRSVSWYQQTPGQGLQFLFEYFSETQRNKGNFPGRFSGRQFSNSRSEMNVSTLELGDSALYLCASSWAGGYTFGSGTRLTVV.

A word on this clonotype: This sequence may be a read error, since a much larger clone differs from it by one base. This is likely a read error, given that the CDR3 carries no conserved phenylalanine or tryptophan at its end. The rearrangement links TRBV7-2 to TRBJ1-5; D remains ambiguous. Germline lookup yields CDR1 SGHTA and CDR2 FQGNSA. Trimming pared 5 bases from V and 6 bases from J, leaving 11 bases between. The CDR3 consists of 13 residues. The CDR3 loop is CASSPNLGQPQHC. CDR3 nucleotide sequence: TGTGCCAGCAGCCCGAATCTTGGTCAGCCCCAGCATTGT.

The CDR3 nucleotides are TGTGCCAGCAGCTTAGCGCCGGGGGCAAGCTATGGCTACACCTTC. It translates to CASSLAPGASYGYTF. This chain connects TRBV7-9 to TRBJ1-2, with a possible D match to TRBD1 (6 bases). CDR1 is SEHNR and CDR2 is FQNEAQ in the germline V gene (reference sequence). The V and J ends lost 0 bases and 4 bases respectively, with 12 bases between them. This CDR3 contains 15 residues.

This clonotype was counted a few times. CDR3 sequence: CASSGQLAGGQETQYF. The CDR3 DNA reads as TGCGCCAGCAGTGGACAACTAGCGGGGGGTCAGGAGACCCAGTACTTC. The chain employs TRBV10-2 and TRBJ2-5, with 12 bases that match TRBD2. Germline V lookup: CDR1 WSHSY, CDR2 SAAADI. The CDR3 totals 16 residues. Trimming cost V 4 bases and J 5 bases; bases outside gene matches: 8.

The count of this clonotype is one. The V gene is TRBV10-3, the J gene TRBJ2-5; 7 bases match TRBD2. The V and J ends lost 11 bases and 5 bases, in that order; junction bases with no gene match: 14. The CDR3 length is 14 residues. The V gene's germline CDR1 is ENHRY and CDR2 SYGVKD. As DNA, the CDR3 is TGTGCCGTCCGTCTAGCGGCCTCTTGGGAGACCCAGTACTTC. Its translation is CAVRLAASWETQYF.

This clonotype was observed a few times. The rearrangement links TRBV7-9 to TRBJ1-4; D ambiguous. V was clipped by 6 bases and J by 5 bases, with 16 bases between them. This CDR3 region has 15 residues. CDR1 and CDR2 from the germline V gene are SEHNR and FQNEAQ (reference sequence). The CDR3 here is CASSFTIGRNEKLFF. The CDR3 bases are TGTGCCAGCAGTTTCACTATCGGCAGGAATGAAAAACTGTTTTTT.

CDR3 nucleotide sequence: TGCAGCGTTGACGGGCCCGGGGATGGCTACACCTTC. Amino acid sequence: CSVDGPGDGYTF. The chain couples TRBV29-1 to TRBJ1-2; no reliable D call. The CDR3 loop spans 12 amino acids. Trimming stripped 3 bases from V and 6 bases from J, with 11 bases between. Looked up from germline, CDR1 is SQVTM and CDR2 is ANQGSEA.

This clonotype has a handful of counts. The chain combines TRBV2 with TRBJ1-2; TRBD1 agrees at 7 bases. Trimming cost V 8 bases and J 7 bases; bases outside gene matches: 19. The CDR3 length is 16 residues. Germline V gene lookup returns CDR1 SNHLY and CDR2 FYNNEI. CDR3 bases: TGTGCCAGCCCGCTAAGAGACAGGGCGCCCGGTGGTGGCTACACCTTC. Translated: CASPLRDRAPGGGYTF.

This clonotype was detected many times. This chain connects TRBV11-2 to TRBJ2-3; 9 bases map to TRBD2. The CDR3 spans 16 residues. Germline V lookup: CDR1 SGHAT, CDR2 FQNNGV. V trimming: 1 base; J trimming: 2 bases; junction bases outside the gene matches: 4. The chain's CDR3 is CASSLVSGGYTDTQYF. The DNA of the CDR3 is TGTGCCAGCAGCTTAGTTAGCGGGGGTTACACAGATACGCAGTATTTT.

In this sample, this clonotype turned up a few times. The V and J genes are TRBV12-3 or TRBV12-4 and TRBJ1-5; unclear D gene. With 5 bases removed from V and 3 bases from J, the gap between germline ends came to 11 bases. There are 14 residues in the CDR3. The CDR3 coding sequence is TGTGCCAGCAGTCCTATGAGACTCAATCAGCCCCAGCATTTT. The encoded protein is CASSPMRLNQPQHF.

This clonotype occurred a few times. The chain is built from TRBV12-3 or TRBV12-4 and TRBJ2-7; D call uncertain. This CDR3 comprises 13 residues. The V and J ends lost 8 bases and 2 bases respectively, with 13 bases between them. The chain's CDR3 is CASRHPSAYEQYF. The CDR3, as DNA: TGTGCCAGCCGGCACCCATCAGCCTACGAGCAGTACTTC.

This clonotype occurred a few times. The genes are TRBV2 and TRBJ2-3; no reliable D call. Germline V gene sequence: CDR1 SNHLY, CDR2 FYNNEI. The CDR3 has 15 amino acids. The germline V and J ends were trimmed by 6 bases and 4 bases, with 17 bases remaining between them. Here the CDR3 reads CASSPVEARADTQYF. Written as DNA, the CDR3 is TGTGCCAGCAGCCCCGTAGAGGCTAGGGCAGATACGCAGTATTTT.

The rearrangement joins TRBV24-1 to TRBJ2-1, with D uncertain. The CDR3 extends over 12 amino acids. V lost 3 bases to trimming and J lost 9 bases, with 8 bases between them. Germline lookup yields CDR1 KGHDR and CDR2 SFDVKD. The CDR3 sequence: CATSDRSREQFF. Here the CDR3 DNA reads TGTGCCACCAGTGATAGGAGTCGTGAGCAGTTCTTC.

The V and J genes are TRBV5-5 and TRBJ1-1; the D is unclear. The V end was cut by 6 bases, the J end by 5 bases, with 14 bases between. Germline V gene data show CDR1 as SGHKS and CDR2 as YYEKEE (reference sequence). The CDR3 totals 13 residues. CDR3 coding DNA: TGTGCCAGCAACCTCCCCGGGGATACTGAAGCTTTCTTT. It encodes CASNLPGDTEAFF.

The sample holds one count of this clonotype. V gene TRBV5-6 combines with J gene TRBJ1-1; tentative D call: TRBD1 (5 bases). Trimming took off 5 bases at V and 2 bases at J, with 16 bases between the two ends. Germline CDR1 is SGHDT and CDR2 is YYEEEE. This CDR3 comprises 15 residues. The CDR3 coding sequence is TGTGCCAGCAGGGGACCCAGGGAGGGAAACACTGAAGCTTTCTTT. Its protein product is CASRGPREGNTEAFF.

There are a few counts of this clonotype. V usage is TRBV27 and J usage is TRBJ1-2, with D unclear. This CDR3 spans 14 amino acids. V was trimmed by 5 bases and J by 1 base, leaving 11 bases between them. Germline V lookup: CDR1 MNHEY, CDR2 SMNVEV (reference sequence). The CDR3 bases are TGTGCCAGCAGTCGGACGGTCGGTAACTATGGCTACACCTTC. This encodes CASSRTVGNYGYTF.

V and J are TRBV6-5 and TRBJ1-5; D is unresolved. The V gene lost 7 bases and the J gene lost 0 bases, with 7 bases spanning the gap. CDR3 length equals 13 residues. CDR1 is MNHEY and CDR2 is SVGAGI in the germline V gene. Here the CDR3 DNA reads TGTGCCAGCATGGCTAATAGCAATCAGCCCCAGCATTTT. The encoded protein is CASMANSNQPQHF.

The chain is built from TRBV28 and TRBJ1-5; D is ambiguous. The CDR3 loop spans 14 amino acids. Germline V gene data show CDR1 as MDHEN and CDR2 as SYDVKM. V gave up 2 bases and J gave up 1 base, with 6 bases separating them. CDR3 residues: CASSLKVSNQPQHF. CDR3 nucleotides: TGTGCCAGCAGTTTAAAGGTCAGCAATCAGCCCCAGCATTTT.

In this sample, this clonotype turned up a few times. The V and J genes are TRBV6-6 and TRBJ2-3; D is perhaps TRBD1 (6 bases). The CDR3 sequence is 14 residues long. V was shortened by 9 bases and J by 5 bases, with 18 bases between the two germline ends. Germline V gene data show CDR1 as MNHNY and CDR2 as SVGAGI (reference sequence). CDR3 protein: CASWGIQGRDTQYF. CDR3 sequence (DNA): TGTGCCAGTTGGGGGATACAGGGACGAGATACGCAGTATTTT.

The V gene is TRBV7-9, the J gene TRBJ1-4, with 8 bases identical to TRBD1. CDR3 length: 16 amino acids. Germline V gene sequence: CDR1 SEHNR, CDR2 FQNEAQ (reference sequence). Trimming at V came to 5 bases and at J to 5 bases, leaving 10 bases not matched to a gene. The DNA of the CDR3 is TGTGCCAGCAGCCCGGGACAGGACCCTAGGAATGAAAAACTGTTTTTT. Amino acids: CASSPGQDPRNEKLFF. Based on the CDR3 plus reference TRBV7-9 and TRBJ1-4, the full variable domain is DTGVSQNPRHKITKRGQNVTFRCDPISEHNRLYWYRQTLGQGPEFLTYFQNEAQLEKSRLLSDRFSAERPKGSFSTLEIQRTEQGDSAMYLCASSPGQDPRNEKLFFGSGTQLSVL.

The J gene is TRBJ1-5, the V gene TRBV12-3 or TRBV12-4; D call uncertain. The CDR3 is 13 amino acids. V shed 7 bases and J shed 2 bases, with 9 bases lying between them. The CDR3: CASTLEGNQPQHF. The CDR3 coding sequence is TGTGCCAGCACCTTGGAAGGCAATCAGCCCCAGCATTTT.

In this sample, this clonotype turned up a few times. V usage is TRBV7-3 and J usage is TRBJ2-5, with D uncertain. The CDR3 consists of 15 residues. The V end lost 0 bases, the J end lost 1 base, and 9 bases lay between the germline ends. Germline V gene sequence: CDR1 SGHTA, CDR2 FQGTGA. As DNA, the CDR3 is TGTGCCAGCAGCTTAACTATCGGTCCCCAAGAGACCCAGTACTTC. Protein sequence: CASSLTIGPQETQYF.

There are a few counts of this clonotype. The V and J genes are TRBV5-1 and TRBJ2-2, with D possibly matching TRBD1 (6 bases). V lost 5 bases, J lost 6 bases, and 11 bases lay in between. Germline assignment: CDR1 SGHRS and CDR2 YFSETQ. The CDR3 has 13 amino acids. The CDR3 bases are TGCGCCAGCAGGGCCTCAGGGGCCGGGGAGCTGTTTTTT. This translates into CASRASGAGELFF.

In its sample, this clonotype was seen many times. The V and J genes are TRBV7-3 and TRBJ2-2; D remains ambiguous. Trimming stripped 2 bases from V and 1 base from J, with 5 bases between. Germline CDR1 is SGHTA and CDR2 is FQGTGA. The CDR3 runs to 14 residues. In DNA form, the CDR3 reads TGTGCCAGCAGCTTATTACAGAACACCGGGGAGCTGTTTTTT. Its translation is CASSLLQNTGELFF.

The rearrangement joins TRBV7-4 to TRBJ1-6; no reliable D call. The CDR3 consists of 13 residues. Trimming stripped 7 bases from V and 6 bases from J, with 10 bases between. CDR1 and CDR2 from the germline V gene are SGHVT and SQSDAQ. The CDR3 region is CASIQTVNSPLHF. CDR3 sequence (DNA): TGTGCCAGCATCCAAACAGTTAATTCACCCCTCCACTTT.